This TCR beta chain was recovered during a study of T-cell reconstitution after alpha-beta-depleted transplantation in children. General observations from the study: About two months after transplant, alpha-beta T cells reportedly came from several hundred expanded graft clones. Surviving recipient T cells and thymic progenitors accounted for the high day-60 TCRbeta diversity observed in some patients. The authors attributed T-cell counts and diversity one year after transplant mostly to newly produced T cells.

Unique molecular identifiers were used to barcode this TCRbeta library. TCRdb passed the PCR reads through MiXCR, listing each CDR3 protein once. The sample consists of around 420,000 distinct CDR3 sequences, around 16% of them appearing once. Points on this clonotype: No antigen is known for it.

Specimen: PBMCs, mostly from graft donor cells, collected 360 days after TCRalphabeta/CD19-depleted stem cell transplant. The receptor's source is a boy in the first two years of life who had a stem cell transplant for Wiskott-Aldrich syndrome, so the T cells may come from the graft donor.

This CDR3 reads CASSPQAGGIYEQYF. The CDR3 DNA follows: TGTGCCAGCAGTCCTCAGGCAGGGGGCATCTACGAGCAGTACTTC. This sequence joins TRBV12-3 or TRBV12-4 and TRBJ2-7; TRBD1 matches 8 bases. Trimming at V came to 5 bases and at J to 3 bases, leaving 9 bases not matched to a gene. The CDR3 is 15 residues long.